These T cell receptor beta chains were read from a single sample in a study of blood T cell repertoires in COVID-19. The data were produced by immunoSEQ multiplex PCR, yet TCRdb's version contains in-frame clones alone and is incomplete. The sample includes some 39,000 clones, 85% to 95% seen only once; the top ten take under 6%. Sequencing input: peripheral blood. The receptor set was obtained from a human donor in a cohort sampled during active COVID-19. Each CDR3 is given with its conserved first and last residue. Each record gives: clone size, V gene, J gene, D gene, CDR3 DNA, CDR3 protein. D genes are given only for firm matches. Only part of the rows carry a size: once, few, many, or a class if the clone is expanded.

.,TRBV9,TRBJ2-3,TRBD2,TGTGCCAGCAGCGTAGGGCTAGCGGGGGGCCCAAAGATCCATACGCAGTATTTT,CASSVGLAGGPKIHTQYF
once,TRBV12-3/TRBV12-4,TRBJ1-2,.,TGTGCCAGCAGTTTAGCCGGGTATGGCTACACCTTC,CASSLAGYGYTF
.,TRBV7-8,TRBJ1-5,TRBD1,TGTGCCAGCAGCTTAGAAACAGGGGGCTTTGGTCAGCCCCAGCATTTT,CASSLETGGFGQPQHF
.,TRBV7-3,TRBJ2-3,TRBD2,TGTGCCAGCAGCGGAACTAGCGGGAGGGGGGCAGATACGCAGTATTTT,CASSGTSGRGADTQYF
.,TRBV27,TRBJ2-1,.,TGTGCCAGCAGTTCCAAAAAACAGGGAATCACCTACAATGAGCAGTTCTTC,CASSSKKQGITYNEQFF
.,TRBV29-1,TRBJ2-3,.,TGCAGCGTTGAAGCGGGAGTTCTAACAGATACGCAGTATTTT,CSVEAGVLTDTQYF
.,TRBV7-9,TRBJ2-7,TRBD1,TGTGCCAGCAGAAAATTGCCTGGGACAGTTTCCTACGAGCAGTACTTC,CASRKLPGTVSYEQYF
.,TRBV18,TRBJ2-5,.,TGTGCCAGCTCACCAAGGACCGACGGACTCCAAGAGACCCAGTACTTC,CASSPRTDGLQETQYF
few,TRBV5-6,TRBJ1-2,.,TGTGCCAGCAGCTTAGAAGACTCTGACAGCCCATATAACTATGGCTACACCTTC,CASSLEDSDSPYNYGYTF
once,TRBV5-4,TRBJ1-4,TRBD1,TGTGCCAGCAGCTTGGATCAGGGGGCTAATGAAAAACTGTTTTTT,CASSLDQGANEKLFF
.,TRBV7-6,TRBJ2-2,.,TGTGCCAGCAGCTTTTTGGCCGCTAGCATGAACACCGGGGAGCTGTTTTTT,CASSFLAASMNTGELFF
.,TRBV7-6,TRBJ2-3,.,TGTGCCAGCAGCCCCGCACGCGGTTTGGATACGCAGTATTTT,CASSPARGLDTQYF
.,TRBV18,TRBJ1-2,TRBD1,TGTGCCAGCTCACCATATCCAGGGGGCGATGGCTACACCTTC,CASSPYPGGDGYTF
.,TRBV6-5,TRBJ1-6,TRBD1,TGTGCCAGCAGTTCAGAATACAGGGGGGCAAGTTCCCTCCACTTT,CASSSEYRGASSLHF
.,TRBV11-3,TRBJ1-1,TRBD1,TGTGCCAGCAGCTTAACAGGGGTGAACACTGAAGCTTTCTTT,CASSLTGVNTEAFF
.,TRBV7-2,TRBJ2-1,TRBD2,TGTGCCAGCAGCTCGCTAGGCGGGGGGGCTCCAGATGAGCAGTTCTTC,CASSSLGGGAPDEQFF
.,TRBV28,TRBJ1-4,.,TGTGCCAGCAGTCCCCCCCAGGGGTGGGTAAAACTGTTTTTT,CASSPPQGWVKLFF
.,TRBV19,TRBJ1-5,.,TGTGCCAGTAGTATAGTTCCGGGGGGGAGAAGCCAGCCCCAGCATTTT,CASSIVPGGRSQPQHF
.,TRBV9,TRBJ1-6,TRBD1,TGTGCCAGCAGCGTAGCGGACAGGCCTTCACCCCTCCACTTT,CASSVADRPSPLHF
.,TRBV6-4,TRBJ2-7,TRBD2,TGTGCCAGCAGTGAATTAGCGGGAGCCCCCTACGAGCAGTACTTC,CASSELAGAPYEQYF
.,TRBV19,TRBJ1-2,.,TGTGCCAGTAGTCCCGGTTTTGGCTACACCTTC,CASSPGFGYTF
.,TRBV27,TRBJ2-2,TRBD2,TGTGCCAGCAGCCCCCCGGGGGGGAGCACCGGGGAGCTGTTTTTT,CASSPPGGSTGELFF
.,TRBV4-1,TRBJ2-7,.,TGCGCCAGCAGCCAAGGCCCCGGGAACCCCTCCTACGAGCAGTACTTC,CASSQGPGNPSYEQYF
.,TRBV7-2,TRBJ1-5,.,TGTGCCAGCAGCTTAAAACAGGGAAGCAATCAGCCCCAGCATTTT,CASSLKQGSNQPQHF
.,TRBV3-1/TRBV3-2,TRBJ2-1,TRBD2,TGTGCCAGCAGCCAAGATGAGCGGGAGTACATGTACAATGAGCAGTTCTTC,CASSQDEREYMYNEQFF
.,TRBV4-3,TRBJ1-1,.,TGCGCCAGCAGCAAAACATGGGAGGGAACTGAAGCTTTCTTT,CASSKTWEGTEAFF
.,TRBV27,TRBJ1-6,.,TGTGCCAGCAGTCCTAGGTTTCTAGGAAATAATTCACCCCTCCACTTT,CASSPRFLGNNSPLHF
.,TRBV9,TRBJ2-2,.,TGTGCCAGCAGCTTCCACTCCTATAGAAACAGGGTTATCGGGGAGCTGTTTTTT,CASSFHSYRNRVIGELFF
.,TRBV3-1/TRBV3-2,TRBJ2-7,.,TGTGCCAGCAGCCCCGGGGTTGAGGGCGAGCAGTACTTC,CASSPGVEGEQYF
.,TRBV2,TRBJ1-5,TRBD1,TGTGCCAGCAGGAGAGAAACAGGGGATCAGCCCCAGCATTTT,CASRRETGDQPQHF
.,TRBV13,TRBJ2-4,TRBD1,TGTGCCAGCAGCGCGAGACAGGGGGCATACCGAATAGCCAAAAACATTCAGTACTTC,CASSARQGAYRIAKNIQYF
.,TRBV6-1,TRBJ2-7,TRBD2,TGTGCCAGCAGTGAAGTTTCTACCGGGACTAGCGGGAGTCGGTACGAGCAGTACTTC,CASSEVSTGTSGSRYEQYF
.,TRBV25-1,TRBJ1-2,.,TGTGCCAGCAGTGCAGACAGCTCACTAACGAACTATGGCTACACCTTC,CASSADSSLTNYGYTF
.,TRBV5-1,TRBJ2-5,.,TGCGCCAGCAGGCGGGTGCGTGAAGAGACCCAGTACTTC,CASRRVREETQYF
.,TRBV27,TRBJ2-4,TRBD1,TGTGCCAGCAGCCCGGACAGGGGCTTACTAGCCAAAAACATTCAGTACTTC,CASSPDRGLLAKNIQYF
.,TRBV4-3,TRBJ2-1,.,TGCGCCAGCAGCCAAGATAAGGGGACTCCACAGTTCTTC,CASSQDKGTPQFF
once,TRBV11-3,TRBJ2-7,TRBD1,TGTGCCAGCAGCGAATTGACAGGGGTCCACGAGCAGTACTTC,CASSELTGVHEQYF
.,TRBV6-1,TRBJ1-3,.,TGTGCCAGCAGTGAACCGGGGTCGGGTACCATATATTTT,CASSEPGSGTIYF
.,TRBV11-2,TRBJ1-1,TRBD1,TGTGCCAGCAGCCAGGGACAGGGAGGACACACTGAAGCTTTCTTT,CASSQGQGGHTEAFF
.,TRBV7-3,TRBJ1-2,.,TGTGCCAGCAGCTTAGGACTAAACTATGGCTACACCTTC,CASSLGLNYGYTF
.,TRBV10-3,TRBJ2-1,.,TGTGCCACCAGGAGTGGGGAGCATTTCAATGAGCAGTTCTTC,CATRSGEHFNEQFF
.,TRBV29-1,TRBJ1-1,TRBD1,TGCAGCGCGAGACAGGGTTCGAACACTGAAGCTTTCTTT,CSARQGSNTEAFF
.,TRBV19,TRBJ1-3,.,TGTGCCAGTAGTCCCCGACAGAGCTCTGGAAACACCATATATTTT,CASSPRQSSGNTIYF
.,TRBV5-4,TRBJ2-5,.,TGTGCCAGCAGCTTGGTTTCTAGCCAAGAGACCCAGTACTTC,CASSLVSSQETQYF
once,TRBV24-1,TRBJ2-2,.,TGTGCCACCAGTGGTACTACAGCGGGCACCGGGGAGCTGTTTTTT,CATSGTTAGTGELFF
.,TRBV7-9,TRBJ2-5,TRBD2,TGTGCCAGCAGCTCCTTGGGGACTAGCGGGGGAGAGACCCAGTACTTC,CASSSLGTSGGETQYF
.,TRBV7-6,TRBJ2-2,.,TGTGCCAGCAGCTCGAATTTGAAGGGGGTCAACACCGGGGAGCTGTTTTTT,CASSSNLKGVNTGELFF
.,TRBV5-1,TRBJ2-3,TRBD2,TGCGCCAGCAGCTTCAGAGCGGGAGGGGGGGCAGATACGCAGTATTTT,CASSFRAGGGADTQYF
.,TRBV24-1,TRBJ2-5,.,TGTGCCACCGAGCCAGGGTTCCAAGAGACCCAGTACTTC,CATEPGFQETQYF